This T cell receptor beta chain stems from a study of brain T cells in children with intractable seizures. About this clone itself: The target antigen is unknown.

Trimming took 2 bases from V and 6 from J, leaving 15 bases between them. Per the germline V gene, CDR1 is MNHNS and CDR2 is SASEGT. CDR3 length equals 15 residues. Profiling relied on immunoSEQ multiplex PCR, and the TCRdb table lists in-frame clones only, not all of them. The sample contains about 340,000 clones, more than 85% of which appear only once. Time point meaning: blood from clinic visit 5 months post-surgery; TSC patient then seizure free. Only cases whose brain tissue showed the highest T cell transcript signatures were sequenced. General study findings and limits: Clones missing pre-surgery may reflect undersampling of that blood sample.

The sequence was collected from a boy in the first two years of life with tuberous sclerosis and intractable seizures. V usage is TRBV6-1 and J usage is TRBJ2-3; D perhaps matches TRBD2 (7 bases). The starting material was peripheral blood, obtained approximately 5 months after surgery. The CDR3 loop reads CASSEIKGGPDTQYF. DNA of the CDR3: TGTGCCAGCAGTGAAATCAAGGGGGGGCCGGATACGCAGTATTTT.